This T cell receptor beta chain was documented in a study of T cell clones after liver transplantation (dated by TCRdb to between 2017 and 2020). General notes on the study: The samples were obtained from ITN030ST, a randomized trial that attempted immunosuppression withdrawal within 2 years after liver transplantation. After a pre-transplant mixed lymphocyte reaction, TCRbeta sequencing was used to pinpoint donor-reactive T cell clones, which were subsequently tracked in post-transplant blood. As an antigen-independent comparator for donor-reactive sequences, third party-reactive TCRbeta sequences were also identified from pre-transplant MLRs. Three of the eight recipients were HCV-positive; the others were transplanted for non-autoimmune, non-viral indications. Until randomization at 12-24 months post-transplant, subjects were given standard immunosuppression, with no induction therapy. Tolerance meant complete immunosuppression withdrawal for at least one year without liver enzymes rising beyond twice the upper limit of normal. Blood samples were taken pre-transplant, pre-randomization before withdrawal, and post-randomization after full withdrawal or failed withdrawal. The studied cohort comprised 8 liver transplant recipients, 3 classified as tolerant and 5 as non-tolerant.

With regard to this clone: This receptor's antigen is unknown. No base quality values were provided; no much bigger clone lies one nucleotide off.

Using immunoSEQ, frozen genomic DNA was subjected to high-throughput TCRbeta CDR3 sequencing, a process that included PCR amplification, mapping, bias correction and internal controls. Per the authors' processing: Productive rearrangements were retained, and unique TCRbeta sequences were defined by the CDR3 nucleotide sequence together with the V and J gene. Donor-reactive sequences required at least 5-fold expansion in CFSE-low cells versus unstimulated pre-transplant cells and at least 0.01% frequency. Minimum frequency thresholds were set for each subject based on the unstimulated sample with the lowest template count, ensuring at least 90% detection power. Repertoire turnover was measured by Jensen-Shannon divergence between the top 1000 TCRbeta sequences post- and pre-transplant. Changes in detection of donor-reactive sequences were tested with two-sided Fisher's exact tests. Imported from immuneACCESS, the table was reduced by TCRdb to in-frame sequences with V and J called. These copies leave out some clones; in studies compared against another copy, an unresolved V gene accounts for under half, and the cause of the remainder is not known. V, J and clone size are taken as reported in that table, and D and trimming were inferred from the DNA itself. The sample table holds more than 95,000 clones, of which over 75% were seen once. Clones ranked in the top ten supply 0.65% to 0.95% of the sample.

Unstimulated PBMCs, after thawing, were stained for CD3, CD4 and CD8 and then FACS-sorted into CD3+CD4+ and CD3+CD8+ populations. Each of the 8 studied subjects was randomized to immunosuppression withdrawal. The Qiagen DNeasy Blood and Tissue Kit was used for isolation of genomic DNA. Based on the germline V gene (reference sequence), the CDR1 and CDR2 sequences are GTSNPN and SVGIG. V is pared back by 3 bases and J by 7 bases, with 13 bases lying between the germline termini. Reading from cysteine to phenylalanine, the CDR3 counts 13 amino acids. CDR3 DNA only is kept here, 39 bases in frame from base 1. Study-level results and caveats: When repertoire turnover was accounted for, significantly reduced detection of donor-reactive sequences was found in 7 of 8 subjects for CD4 and in 8 of 8 subjects for CD8. Donor-reactive sequences declined more than third party-reactive ones, suggesting partial antigen-specific deletion unrelated to withdrawal success. Low numbers of available donor cells limited the measurable donor-reactive repertoire in two subjects. Since no allograft tissue specimens were available, donor-reactive T cells may have migrated into the graft instead of being deleted. Because of small, heterogeneous patient numbers and non-standardized post-transplant time points, the conclusions were only preliminary. A significant post-transplant decrease in circulating donor-reactive CD4 TCRbeta sequences was observed in most of the 8 subjects, irrespective of tolerance or HCV status.

The receptor was derived from a human patient who received a liver transplant. Following a transplant, a fraction of the T cells may be traceable to the graft donor. Rearrangement joined TRBV30 to TRBJ1-3; D gene: possibly TRBD1, on 6 matching bases. This specimen was CD4+ T cells from blood, taken 12 months after liver transplant. The CDR3 corresponds to CAWSRGQGNTIYF. The DNA is as follows: TGTGCCTGGAGCCGGGGCCAGGGGAACACCATATATTTT.